This TCR beta chain was captured in a study of blood T cell repertoires in COVID-19. The wider study: COVID-19 samples collected from the United States, Italy and Spain covered acute and convalescent phases. In each case, the material was cDNA or gDNA derived from T cells, B-cell-depleted T cells, or PBMCs.

Per the original methods: From reference gene primer amplification, estimates of nucleated cell counts were derived. TCRdb's copy holds only in-frame clones and misses some; the assay was immunoSEQ multiplex PCR. V and J calls and clone size are given by that table; D and trimming were obtained from the DNA. Among under 300,000 clones listed, roughly 90% were seen once. CDR3 size: 17 residues. The V and J ends lost 4 bases and 9 bases, in that order; junction bases with no gene match: 11. The germline CDR1 and CDR2 sequences are LGHNA and YSLEER. One Seattle source followed patients from active infection through their disease course.

Material: peripheral blood. The sequence was obtained from a woman aged 55 to 70 with COVID-19, enrolled during active disease. The V gene is TRBV4-3, the J gene TRBJ2-1; the match to TRBD2 covers 14 bases. The CDR3 reads CASSRSRLAGGPFEQFF. Here the CDR3 DNA reads TGCGCCAGCAGCCGATCCCGACTAGCGGGGGGGCCCTTTGAGCAGTTCTTC.